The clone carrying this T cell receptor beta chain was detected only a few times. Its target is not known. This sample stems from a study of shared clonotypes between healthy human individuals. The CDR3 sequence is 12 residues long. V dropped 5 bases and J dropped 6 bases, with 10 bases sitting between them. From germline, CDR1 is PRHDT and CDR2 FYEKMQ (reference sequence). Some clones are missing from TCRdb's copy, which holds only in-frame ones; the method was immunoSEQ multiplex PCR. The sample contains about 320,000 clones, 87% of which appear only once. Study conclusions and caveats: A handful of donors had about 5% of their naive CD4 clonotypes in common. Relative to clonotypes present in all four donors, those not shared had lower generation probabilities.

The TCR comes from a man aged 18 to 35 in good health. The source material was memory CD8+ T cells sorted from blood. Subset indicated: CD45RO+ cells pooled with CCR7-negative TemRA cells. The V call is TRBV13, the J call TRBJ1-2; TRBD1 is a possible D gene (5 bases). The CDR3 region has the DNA TGTGCCAGCAGCCAAGGGGTCGATGGCTACACCTTC. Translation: CASSQGVDGYTF.